This T cell receptor (beta chain) was retrieved from a study of T cell responses to AZD1222 COVID-19 vaccine. Findings of the study overall: Spike was spanned by vaccine-associated CD4 TCRs, which were dominant at 160-218 and 743-854.

About this clone itself: Its antigen is not known.

Trimming pared 4 bases from V and 9 bases from J, leaving 7 bases between. The length of the CDR3 is 11 residues. CDR1 is DFQATT and CDR2 is SNEGSKA in the germline V gene (reference sequence). Using immunoSEQ multiplex PCR, the repertoire was profiled, and TCRdb retains in-frame clones only, with some absent. The sample yields around 130,000 clones, 86% seen once. The chain is built from TRBV20-1 and TRBJ1-6, with D tentatively TRBD1 (6 bases). The TCR comes from an adult who received the AZD1222 COVID-19 vaccine. This specimen consisted of peripheral blood, obtained 28 days after the second AZD1222 dose. In nucleotides, the CDR3 is TGCAGTGCTAAACAGGGTTCACCCCTCCACTTT. Protein sequence: CSAKQGSPLHF.